This T cell receptor (beta chain) was captured in a study of OX40 agonist ivuxolimab in advanced cancers. Assay used: immunoSEQ multiplex PCR; TCRdb lists only in-frame clones, some missing. The sample lists under 90,000 clones, 86% occurring once. The CDR3 totals 14 residues. Germline CDR1 and CDR2: MNHEY and SMNVEV (reference sequence). V lost 3 bases to trimming and J lost 7 bases, with 16 bases between them. Source: CD4+ or CD8+ T cells sorted from blood, taken in a trial of the OX40 agonist ivuxolimab. The receptor was isolated from an adult with an advanced solid tumor such as melanoma, head and neck, liver or kidney cancer. The gene calls are TRBV27 and TRBJ2-7; either TRBD1 or TRBD2 may fit D (7 bases each). The CDR3 spells CASSFREGAWEQYF. The CDR3 DNA is TGTGCCAGCAGTTTTAGGGAGGGGGCGTGGGAGCAGTACTTC.